The rows below give T cell receptor beta chains drawn from one sample of a study of T cell responses to AZD1222 COVID-19 vaccine. The data were produced by immunoSEQ multiplex PCR, yet TCRdb's version contains in-frame clones alone and is incomplete. The table includes 85,000 to 100,000 clones, about 89% detected once. Material: peripheral blood, obtained 28 days after the second AZD1222 dose. Every receptor here comes from an adult who received the AZD1222 COVID-19 vaccine. The CDR3 runs from the conserved cysteine through the conserved F or W. The D gene is left open where the match is weak. Size tells how often a clone was seen (once, few, many) or the class of an expanded clone, and some rows leave it out.

CASSSSKEQYF	TGTGCCAGCAGCTCCTCTAAGGAGCAGTACTTC	-	once	TRBV6-5	TRBJ2-7
CASNQNREAFF	TGTGCCAGTAACCAGAACCGTGAAGCTTTCTTT	-	-	TRBV19	TRBJ1-1
CASSPSRREAFF	TGTGCCAGCTCACCATCCAGACGGGAAGCTTTCTTT	-	-	TRBV18	TRBJ1-1
CASSFGYGYTF	TGTGCCAGCAGTTTCGGCTATGGCTACACCTTC	-	-	TRBV12-3/TRBV12-4	TRBJ1-2
CASSYSGMQNTEAFF	TGTGCCAGCAGTTACTCAGGGATGCAGAACACTGAAGCTTTCTTT	-	few	TRBV6-5	TRBJ1-1
CASSSTTDLARSEQYF	TGTGCCAGCAGTTCCACAACCGATCTGGCGAGGTCCGAGCAGTACTTC	-	-	TRBV6-5	TRBJ2-7
CASTRQGKEKLFF	TGTGCCAGCACCAGACAGGGAAAGGAAAAACTGTTTTTT	TRBD1	once	TRBV25-1	TRBJ1-4
CASSLRAASENTIYF	TGTGCCAGCAGCCTTCGTGCGGCATCCGAAAACACCATATATTTT	-	-	TRBV27	TRBJ1-3
CASKVGLAPTDTQYF	TGTGCCAGCAAGGTGGGACTAGCCCCCACAGATACGCAGTATTTT	TRBD2	-	TRBV2	TRBJ2-3
CASRGQSNSPLHF	TGTGCCAGTCGGGGACAGAGTAATTCACCCCTCCACTTT	TRBD1	-	TRBV5-6	TRBJ1-6
CASKPGQGLGQPQHF	TGTGCCAGTAAACCGGGACAGGGCTTAGGGCAGCCCCAGCATTTT	TRBD1	-	TRBV19	TRBJ1-5
CATRNGAANEKLFF	TGTGCCACCCGAAACGGGGCTGCTAATGAAAAACTGTTTTTT	-	once	TRBV6-5	TRBJ1-4
CASTQSSGRANYGYTF	TGTGCCAGTACCCAATCGTCAGGAAGGGCTAACTATGGCTACACCTTC	-	-	TRBV19	TRBJ1-2
CASSFGLAGGQQETQYF	TGCGCCAGCAGCTTTGGGCTAGCGGGGGGCCAACAAGAGACCCAGTACTTC	TRBD2	-	TRBV5-1	TRBJ2-5
CASSPATLYEQYF	TGTGCCAGCAGCCCCGCGACCCTTTACGAGCAGTACTTC	-	-	TRBV11-2	TRBJ2-7
CASSAPRGKSSGANVLTF	TGTGCCAGCAGCGCCCCCCGGGGCAAGAGCTCTGGGGCCAACGTCCTGACTTTC	-	-	TRBV7-9	TRBJ2-6
CASSPDKQPQHF	TGTGCCAGCAGCCCCGACAAACAGCCCCAGCATTTT	-	-	TRBV5-5	TRBJ1-5
CASSRVDTLGVGETQYF	TGTGCCAGCTCGCGGGTAGATACGTTGGGAGTAGGAGAGACCCAGTACTTC	-	-	TRBV18	TRBJ2-5
CASSQALLGEKLFF	TGCGCCAGCAGCCAAGCCCTACTGGGGGAAAAACTGTTTTTT	-	once	TRBV4-1	TRBJ1-4
CAWSVLTVNQPQHF	TGTGCCTGGAGTGTACTTACAGTCAATCAGCCCCAGCATTTT	-	-	TRBV30	TRBJ1-5
CASSQTPQSSYNEQFF	TGTGCCAGCAGCCAGACCCCTCAGAGCTCCTACAATGAGCAGTTCTTC	-	-	TRBV6-2/TRBV6-3	TRBJ2-1
CASSLGQYGYTF	TGTGCCAGCAGCCTCGGACAGTATGGCTACACCTTC	-	-	TRBV5-5	TRBJ1-2
CASSLRGVVSPQHF	TGTGCCAGCAGCCTGCGGGGCGTCGTCTCGCCCCAGCATTTT	-	-	TRBV3-1/TRBV3-2	TRBJ1-5
CASSLAGASGGYEQYF	TGTGCCAGCAGCTTGGCCGGGGCTAGCGGGGGTTACGAGCAGTACTTC	TRBD2	-	TRBV5-4	TRBJ2-7
CASSAHNGELFF	TGTGCCAGCAGCGCGCATAACGGGGAGCTGTTTTTT	-	-	TRBV9	TRBJ2-2
CASSLQTGGTDTQYF	TGTGCCAGCAGTCTCCAGACAGGGGGCACAGATACGCAGTATTTT	TRBD1	-	TRBV6-5	TRBJ2-3
CASSLVEGATEAFF	TGTGCCAGCAGCTTAGTAGAGGGGGCGACTGAAGCTTTCTTT	TRBD1	few	TRBV11-2	TRBJ1-1
CASNGRGNQPQHF	TGTGCCAGCAATGGCCGAGGCAATCAGCCCCAGCATTTT	-	-	TRBV6-5	TRBJ1-5
CASRQQGSGELFF	TGTGCCAGCAGACAACAGGGGTCCGGGGAGCTGTTTTTT	TRBD1	-	TRBV3-1/TRBV3-2	TRBJ2-2
CASSGGQTSTYEQYF	TGCGCCAGCAGCGGAGGACAGACTTCAACCTACGAGCAGTACTTC	-	-	TRBV5-1	TRBJ2-7
CASGAGTDTQYF	TGTGCCAGCGGAGCAGGGACAGATACGCAGTATTTT	-	few	TRBV25-1	TRBJ2-3
CASRLVGGDEAFF	TGTGCCAGCAGGCTAGTAGGGGGTGATGAAGCTTTCTTT	-	-	TRBV13	TRBJ1-1
CASSQDWAGYTDTQYF	TGTGCCAGCAGCCAAGATTGGGCGGGGTACACAGATACGCAGTATTTT	-	-	TRBV3-1/TRBV3-2	TRBJ2-3
CASSPLLGSNEKLFF	TGTGCCAGCTCCCCCTTGCTGGGTTCTAATGAAAAACTGTTTTTT	-	-	TRBV18	TRBJ1-4
CASSQPTSYTGELFF	TGTGCCAGCAGCCAACCCACTAGCTACACCGGGGAGCTGTTTTTT	-	-	TRBV4-2	TRBJ2-2
CASSLLGHANTGELFF	TGTGCCAGCAGCTTGTTGGGACACGCGAACACCGGGGAGCTGTTTTTT	-	-	TRBV7-2	TRBJ2-2
CASSQGPLTDTQYF	TGCGCCAGCAGCCAGGGTCCTCTCACAGATACGCAGTATTTT	-	-	TRBV5-1	TRBJ2-3
CASSQDQANQPQHF	TGTGCCAGCAGCCAAGATCAGGCAAATCAGCCCCAGCATTTT	-	-	TRBV4-2	TRBJ1-5
CASSPRTTNYGYTF	TGTGCCAGCAGCCCTCGGACAACTAACTATGGCTACACCTTC	-	-	TRBV21-1	TRBJ1-2
CASSRATDNSPLHF	TGTGCCAGCAGCAGAGCCACGGATAATTCACCCCTCCACTTT	-	-	TRBV5-4	TRBJ1-6
CATSPGTAHNEKLFF	TGTGCCACCAGCCCCGGGACAGCCCACAATGAAAAACTGTTTTTT	TRBD1	-	TRBV15	TRBJ1-4
CAVRGAVDTQYF	TGTGCCGTGCGGGGGGCGGTAGATACGCAGTATTTT	TRBD2	-	TRBV6-5	TRBJ2-3
CASSFEQGATEAFF	TGCGCCAGCAGCTTCGAACAGGGGGCCACTGAAGCTTTCTTT	TRBD1	-	TRBV5-1	TRBJ1-1
CASSLDPGSTPLHF	TGTGCCAGCAGCTTAGATCCAGGGAGTACACCCCTCCACTTT	-	many	TRBV11-2	TRBJ1-6
CAWISGNTIYF	TGTGCCTGGATCTCAGGAAACACCATATATTTT	-	-	TRBV30	TRBJ1-3
CASREQGGAGQPQHF	TGTGCCAGCAGAGAGCAGGGGGGCGCGGGGCAGCCCCAGCATTTT	TRBD1	-	TRBV27	TRBJ1-5
CASSESTGHAYGYTF	TGCGCCAGCAGTGAGTCGACAGGGCATGCCTATGGCTACACCTTC	TRBD1	-	TRBV10-2	TRBJ1-2
CASSESLLGPKGYTF	TGTGCCAGCAGTGAATCCCTGCTGGGCCCGAAGGGCTACACCTTC	-	once	TRBV2	TRBJ1-2
CASSLPSSGGGREQFF	TGTGCCAGCAGCCTACCGTCTAGCGGGGGCGGGCGGGAGCAGTTCTTC	TRBD2	-	TRBV11-2	TRBJ2-1
CASTQRLAIYNEQFF	TGTGCCAGCACCCAAAGACTAGCTATCTACAATGAGCAGTTCTTC	TRBD2	-	TRBV27	TRBJ2-1
CASSLGTAELSGNTIYF	TGTGCCAGCAGCTTGGGGACCGCCGAGCTCTCTGGAAACACCATATATTTT	-	-	TRBV5-4	TRBJ1-3
CASSQGSGANVLTF	TGTGCCAGCAGCCAAGGGTCTGGGGCCAACGTCCTGACTTTC	-	-	TRBV3-1/TRBV3-2	TRBJ2-6
CASSRSGAGELFF	TGTGCCAGCAGCCGGTCGGGCGCCGGGGAGCTGTTTTTT	-	-	TRBV12-3/TRBV12-4	TRBJ2-2